These 9 T cell receptor beta chains share one sample of origin, sequenced in a study of CD8+ T cells in alopecia areata. In each case, RNA was isolated and then reverse transcribed into cDNA as the sequencing template. The assay was immunoSEQ multiplex PCR, and TCRdb's table has in-frame clones only and misses some. Among roughly 100,000 clones listed, roughly 53% were seen once. The sequenced sample was CD4+ T cells sorted from blood. These receptors were obtained from a human donor in good health.

This clone was counted only a few times. V gene TRBV6-5 combines with J gene TRBJ1-2; D remains unclear. The CDR3 length is 13 residues. The germline V and J ends were trimmed by 7 bases and 3 bases, with 12 bases remaining between them. The V gene's germline CDR1 is MNHEY and CDR2 SVGAGI. The CDR3 loop reads CASKEAEHYGYTF. Here the CDR3 DNA reads TGTGCCAGCAAGGAGGCGGAACACTATGGCTACACCTTC.

The chain is built from TRBV7-2 and TRBJ2-1; D might be TRBD2 (6 bases). This CDR3 comprises 15 residues. Germline CDR1 reads SGHTA; CDR2 reads FQGNSA. Trimming took off 1 base at V and 9 bases at J, with 16 bases between the two ends. The CDR3 spells CASSLGRVGLPEQFF. Here the CDR3 DNA reads TGTGCCAGCAGCTTAGGGAGGGTGGGCCTGCCTGAGCAGTTCTTC.

The gene calls are TRBV4-1 and TRBJ2-5, with D maybe TRBD2 (5 bases). The CDR3 extends over 14 amino acids. Trimming removed 4 bases at V and 5 bases at J, with 14 bases between. Germline V lookup: CDR1 MGHRA, CDR2 YSYEKL. As DNA, the CDR3 is TGCGCCAGCAGCCCTCAGGAGTGGAGGGAGACCCAGTACTTC. It yields the protein CASSPQEWRETQYF.

This chain links TRBV5-6 with TRBJ2-1; TRBD1 matches at 10 bases. Germline trimming cut 2 bases from V and 4 bases from J; bases unmatched to any gene: 9. Germline V gene data show CDR1 as SGHDT and CDR2 as YYEEEE. The CDR3 is 17 amino acids. CDR3: CASSFAFRGQGYNEQFF. The CDR3 nucleotides are TGTGCCAGCAGCTTCGCGTTTAGGGGACAGGGGTACAATGAGCAGTTCTTC. Variable domain in full (rest from reference TRBV5-6 and TRBJ2-1): DAGVTQSPTHLIKTRGQQVTLRCSPKSGHDTVSWYQQALGQGPQFIFQYYEEEERQRGNFPDRFSGHQFPNYSSELNVNALLLGDSALYLCASSFAFRGQGYNEQFFGPGTRLTVL.

The CDR3 DNA reads TGTGCCAGCAGTGGGGGACAGGGCGATACGCAGTATTTT. It yields the protein CASSGGQGDTQYF. This chain links TRBV6-1 with TRBJ2-3; 9 bases align to TRBD1. V gave up 4 bases and J gave up 6 bases; unmatched junction bases: 2. CDR1 is MNHNS, CDR2 SASEGT, per germline. The CDR3 extends over 13 amino acids.

The chain recombines TRBV27 with TRBJ2-3; D is possibly TRBD1 or TRBD2 (5 bases each). With 6 bases removed from V and 3 bases from J, the gap between germline ends came to 19 bases. The CDR3 sequence is 16 residues long. CDR1 and CDR2 from the germline V gene are MNHEY and SMNVEV (reference sequence). In nucleotides, the CDR3 is TGTGCCAGCAGCCGAAGGGGACCACCGGGTACAGATACGCAGTATTTT. Amino acids: CASSRRGPPGTDTQYF.

This chain's CDR3 is CASSPPGIQPQHF. CDR3 bases: TGTGCCAGCTCACCCCCAGGGATTCAGCCCCAGCATTTT. The chain employs TRBV18 and TRBJ1-5; possible D gene TRBD1, 5 bases. V lost 3 bases and J 6 bases, leaving 9 bases between the germline ends. Germline values: CDR1 KGHSH, CDR2 LQKENI. This CDR3 contains 13 residues.

The count of this clone is one. Other DNA variants within this sample encode the same CDR3. The chain has TRBV4-1 and TRBJ2-5; 12 bases map to TRBD2. Germline values: CDR1 MGHRA, CDR2 YSYEKL. Trimming cost V 0 bases and J 5 bases; bases outside gene matches: 4. CDR3 length: 16 amino acids. The CDR3 DNA sequence: TGCGCCAGCAGCCAAGATAGGCTAGCGGGGGGGGAGACCCAGTACTTC. Encoded protein: CASSQDRLAGGETQYF.

The chain is built from TRBV5-4 and TRBJ2-4, with a tentative D call TRBD1 (6 bases). The V and J ends lost 4 bases and 9 bases respectively, with 11 bases between them. Germline assignment: CDR1 SGHNT and CDR2 YYREEE (reference sequence). The length of the CDR3 is 12 residues. The CDR3 loop reads CASSQQGSIQYF. The CDR3 bases are TGTGCCAGCAGCCAACAGGGAAGCATTCAGTACTTC.